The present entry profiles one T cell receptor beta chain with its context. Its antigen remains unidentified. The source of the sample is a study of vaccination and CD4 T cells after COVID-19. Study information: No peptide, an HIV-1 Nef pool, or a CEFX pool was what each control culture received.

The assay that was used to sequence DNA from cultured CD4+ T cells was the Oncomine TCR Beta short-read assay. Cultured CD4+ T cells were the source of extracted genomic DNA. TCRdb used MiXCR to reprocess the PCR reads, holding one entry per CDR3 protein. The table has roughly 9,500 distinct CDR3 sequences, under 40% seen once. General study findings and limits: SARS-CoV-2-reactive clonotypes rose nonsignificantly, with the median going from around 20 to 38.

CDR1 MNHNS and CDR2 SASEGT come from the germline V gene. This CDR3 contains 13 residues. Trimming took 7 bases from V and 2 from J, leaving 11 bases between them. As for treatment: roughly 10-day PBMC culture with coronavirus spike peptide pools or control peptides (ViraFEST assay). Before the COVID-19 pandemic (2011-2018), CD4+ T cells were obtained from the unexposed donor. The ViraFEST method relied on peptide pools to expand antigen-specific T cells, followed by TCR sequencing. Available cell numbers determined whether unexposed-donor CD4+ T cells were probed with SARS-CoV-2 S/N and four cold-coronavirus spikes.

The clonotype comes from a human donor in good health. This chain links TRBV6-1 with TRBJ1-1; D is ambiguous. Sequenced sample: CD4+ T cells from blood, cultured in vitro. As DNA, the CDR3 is TGTGCCAGCACCCGGACGGCAAACACTGAAGCTTTCTTT. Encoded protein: CASTRTANTEAFF.